The next 8 T cell receptor beta chains were all read from a single sample in a study of post-analysis software for immune sequencing data. The study, taken as a whole, reports: In patients, TRBV5-6, TRBV5-1 and TRBV20-1 belonged to five or six TRBV segments found more frequently than in controls.

These TCRs are of unknown antigen specificity. TCR beta cDNA libraries had unique molecular identifiers. TCRdb re-analysed the PCR reads in MiXCR, keeping a single row per CDR3 protein. Among about 460,000 distinct CDR3 sequences listed, nearly 45% were seen once. The sequenced material came from blood. Every receptor here comes from a girl between 5 and 17 years old with multiple sclerosis.

The chain uses TRBV9 and TRBJ1-1; D may be TRBD1 (6 bases). Germline assignment: CDR1 SGDLS and CDR2 YYNGEE. Trimming cost V 7 bases and J 6 bases, with 13 bases left between them. This CDR3 spans 12 amino acids. The CDR3 nucleotides read TGTGCCAGCGGACAGTCGGGCGCTGAAGCTTTCTTT. It yields the protein CASGQSGAEAFF. Full variable domain (rest looked up from reference TRBV9 and TRBJ1-1): DSGVTQTPKHLITATGQRVTLRCSPRSGDLSVYWYQQSLDQGLQFLIQYYNGEERAKGNILERFSAQQFPDLHSELNLSSLELGDSALYFCASGQSGAEAFFGQGTRLTVV.

Points on this clonotype: Mismatch with germline at one junction end may stem from a read error. The genes are TRBV7-2 and TRBJ2-5; a possible D gene is TRBD2 (6 bases). Germline loops: CDR1 SGHTA, CDR2 FQGNSA. The CDR3 contains 14 residues. DNA for the CDR3: TGCGCCAGCAGCCGACCGGGACTGCAAGAGACCCAGTACTTC. Amino acid sequence: CASSRPGLQETQYF.

The chain joins TRBV5-1 to TRBJ2-5; D might be TRBD1 or TRBD2, each matching 5 bases. Germline CDR1 SGHRS, CDR2 YFSETQ. The germline V and J ends were trimmed by 2 bases and 1 base, with 12 bases remaining between them. This CDR3 is 15 amino acids long. This CDR3 reads CASSFSGSSQETQYF. The CDR3 bases are TGCGCCAGCAGCTTTTCAGGGAGCAGCCAAGAGACCCAGTACTTC.

V usage is TRBV27 and J usage is TRBJ1-3; tentative D call: TRBD1 (6 bases). Germline V gene lookup returns CDR1 MNHEY and CDR2 SMNVEV (reference sequence). V was pared by 1 base and J by 4 bases, with 11 bases between. This CDR3 is built from 15 residues. The CDR3 coding sequence is TGTGCCAGCAGTTTATTACCAGGGGCCGGAAACACCATATATTTT. This gives the protein CASSLLPGAGNTIYF.

The chain links TRBV3-1 to TRBJ2-3; 9 bases agree with TRBD2. V was pared by 2 bases and J by 2 bases, with 11 bases of the junction left unmatched. This CDR3 spans 18 amino acids. From germline, CDR1 is LGHDT and CDR2 YNNKEL (reference sequence). The CDR3 region is CASSQMKLTSGFTDTQYF. For the CDR3, the DNA is TGTGCCAGCAGCCAAATGAAGTTGACTAGCGGATTCACAGATACGCAGTATTTT.

The gene calls are TRBV20-1 and TRBJ2-5; TRBD2 is a possible D gene (6 bases). CDR1 and CDR2 from the germline V gene are DFQATT and SNEGSKA (reference sequence). V lost 7 bases to trimming and J lost 3 bases, with 15 bases between them. This CDR3 is 13 amino acids long. The CDR3: CSVPRSGEETQYF. The CDR3 DNA reads TGCAGTGTCCCTAGGTCGGGGGAAGAGACCCAGTACTTC.

The chain carries TRBV20-1 and TRBJ2-7, with D possibly matching TRBD2 (6 bases). CDR1 and CDR2 (germline): DFQATT, SNEGSKA (reference sequence). The CDR3 totals 14 residues. Trimming removed 1 base at V and 2 bases at J, with 12 bases between. CDR3 amino acids: CSARAPLATYEQYF. As DNA, the CDR3 is TGCAGTGCTAGAGCCCCCCTAGCGACCTACGAGCAGTACTTC.

This clonotype was seen only a few times. The chain joins TRBV29-1 to TRBJ2-7; 8 bases fit TRBD1. The CDR3 runs to 13 residues. Germline V gene data show CDR1 as SQVTM and CDR2 as ANQGSEA. V lost 6 bases, J lost 2 bases, and 6 bases stayed unmatched. The CDR3 sequence is CSVGQGMTYEQYF. DNA of the CDR3: TGCAGCGTCGGACAGGGTATGACCTACGAGCAGTACTTC.